These 4 T cell receptor beta chains were all obtained from the same sample, sequenced in a study of identical twins. TCRdb analysed the 5' RACE reads with MiXCR anew, one entry per CDR3 protein. Of 310,000 or so distinct CDR3 sequences in the sample, over 8.5% were seen once. The sample was also reused in another study, on yellow fever vaccine responses in identical twins.

Material for sequencing was CD8+ T cells sorted from blood. These TCRs come from a woman between 18 and 30 years old in good health.

The gene calls are TRBV7-3 and TRBJ2-1, with 7 bases identical to TRBD1. CDR1 SGHTA and CDR2 FQGTGA come from the germline V gene. The CDR3 contains 13 residues. Trimming at V came to 5 bases and at J to 5 bases, leaving 3 bases not matched to a gene. The CDR3 DNA is TGTGCCAGCAGCCTGACAGGGAACAATGAGCAGTTCTTC. Protein product: CASSLTGNNEQFF. The complete variable domain, with remaining parts taken from reference TRBV7-3 and TRBJ2-1, reads GAGVSQTPSNKVTEKGKYVELRCDPISGHTALYWYRQSLGQGPEFLIYFQGTGAADDSGLPNDRFFAVRPEGSVSTLKIQRTERGDSAVYLCASSLTGNNEQFFGPGTRLTVL.

This clonotype was observed a handful of times. The chain employs TRBV6-4 and TRBJ2-6, with D possibly TRBD2 on 5 matching bases. Germline V gene sequence: CDR1 MRHNA, CDR2 SNTAGT. The CDR3 extends over 16 amino acids. V shed 0 bases and J shed 3 bases, with 9 bases lying between them. CDR3 region: CASSDSSGGGANVLTF. Here the CDR3 DNA reads TGTGCCAGCAGTGACTCGTCTGGAGGTGGGGCCAACGTCCTGACTTTC.

The gene calls are TRBV6-5 and TRBJ1-1, with D maybe TRBD1 (6 bases). Trimming removed 0 bases from V and 3 bases from J, with 11 bases in between. Germline assignment: CDR1 MNHEY and CDR2 SVGAGI. The CDR3 is made up of 15 amino acids. CDR3 sequence reads: CASSYSQGTYTEAFF. CDR3 coding DNA: TGTGCCAGCAGTTACTCGCAGGGGACGTACACTGAAGCTTTCTTT.

This clonotype was observed a handful of times. The chain combines TRBV6-4 with TRBJ2-3, with TRBD1 as a possible D gene (6 bases). This CDR3 is 13 amino acids long. Germline CDR1 is MRHNA and CDR2 is SNTAGT. The V end was cut by 3 bases, the J end by 4 bases, with 8 bases between. The chain's CDR3 is CASSEGAADTQYF. CDR3 nucleotides: TGTGCCAGCAGTGAGGGGGCGGCAGATACGCAGTATTTT.